This TCR beta chain emerged from a study of CXCR3-negative and CXCR3-positive naive CD8 T cells. Broader study findings: The TRB CDR3s that CXCR3-positive naive cells carried were more hydrophobic than those of CXCR3-negative naive cells.

Triplicate sorting captured around 300,000 cells each from every CD8+ T cell subset. CDR3 length: 16 residues. Comment on this clonotype: The antigen is not known.

TRB cDNA was prepared as libraries by UMI-labeled 5' RACE. TCRdb re-called the 5' RACE reads; one entry per CDR3 protein, DNA not given. The listing contains 84,000 or so distinct CDR3 sequences. The chain carries TRBV12-3 or TRBV12-4 and TRBJ2-5; TCRdb's assignment of TRBD1 cannot be checked, as there is no DNA. The sample consisted of naive CXCR3- CD8+ T cells from blood. Subset given: CD45RO-CCR7+CD27+CD95- naive CD8+ T cells lacking CXCR3 (TNR3-). This TCR derives from a human donor in good health. Some clones in this sample may be carry-over from other donors' samples. The CDR3 protein is CASSPLYGQSQETQYF.